The clone carrying this TCR beta chain occurred a few times. The same CDR3 can be traced to other DNA sequences in this sample. The sample comes from a study of blood T cell repertoires in COVID-19. Overall study: The cDNA or gDNA used as material had been derived from T cells, B-cell-depleted T cells, or PBMCs.

The table came from immunoSEQ multiplex PCR; TCRdb's copy has only in-frame clones and leaves some out. The sample lists 75,000 to 85,000 clones; roughly four fifths were seen once. Looked up from germline, CDR1 is LGHDT and CDR2 is YNNKEL (reference sequence). This CDR3 contains 14 residues. V lost 2 bases and J 0 bases, leaving 8 bases between the germline ends. The V and J genes are TRBV3-1 (or the pseudogene TRBV3-2) and TRBJ2-7; tentative D call: TRBD1 (5 bases). The sequenced material came from peripheral blood. The TCR comes from a human donor in a cohort sampled during active COVID-19. The DNA for the CDR3 is TGTGCCAGCAGCCAACTCAGGGACTCCTACGAGCAGTACTTC. It codes for CASSQLRDSYEQYF.